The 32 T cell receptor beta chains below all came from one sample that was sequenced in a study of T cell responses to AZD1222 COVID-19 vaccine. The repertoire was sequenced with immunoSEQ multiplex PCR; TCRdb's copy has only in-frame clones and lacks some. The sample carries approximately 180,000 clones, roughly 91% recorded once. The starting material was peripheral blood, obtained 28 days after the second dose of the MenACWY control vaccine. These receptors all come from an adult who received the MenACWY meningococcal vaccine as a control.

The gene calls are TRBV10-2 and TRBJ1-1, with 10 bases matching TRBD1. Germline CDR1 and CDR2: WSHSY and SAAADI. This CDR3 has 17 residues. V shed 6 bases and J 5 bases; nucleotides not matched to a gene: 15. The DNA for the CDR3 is TGCGCCAGCAGCGAATCCGGGACAGGGGTGGTTGGGACTGAAGCTTTCTTT. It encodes CASSESGTGVVGTEAFF.

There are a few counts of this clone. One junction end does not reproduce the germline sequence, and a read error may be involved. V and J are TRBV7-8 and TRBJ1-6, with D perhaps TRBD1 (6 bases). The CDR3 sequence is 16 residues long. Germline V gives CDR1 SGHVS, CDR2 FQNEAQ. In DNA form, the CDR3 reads TGTGCCAGCAGCCCAGGGGCAGCCTCCCATAATTCACCCCTCCACTTT. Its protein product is CASSPGAASHNSPLHF.

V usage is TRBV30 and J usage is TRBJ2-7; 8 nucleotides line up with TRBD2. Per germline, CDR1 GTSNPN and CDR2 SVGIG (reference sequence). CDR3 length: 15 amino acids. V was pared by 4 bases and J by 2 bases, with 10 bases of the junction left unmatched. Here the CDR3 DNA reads TGTGCCTGGAAGGGGACTAGAGGTCCCACCTACGAGCAGTACTTC. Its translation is CAWKGTRGPTYEQYF.

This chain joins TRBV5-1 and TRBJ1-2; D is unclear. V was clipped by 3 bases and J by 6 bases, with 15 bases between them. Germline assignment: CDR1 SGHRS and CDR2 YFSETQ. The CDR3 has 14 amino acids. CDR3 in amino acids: CASSWEGKVDGYTF. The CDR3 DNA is TGCGCCAGCAGCTGGGAGGGCAAAGTTGATGGCTACACCTTC.

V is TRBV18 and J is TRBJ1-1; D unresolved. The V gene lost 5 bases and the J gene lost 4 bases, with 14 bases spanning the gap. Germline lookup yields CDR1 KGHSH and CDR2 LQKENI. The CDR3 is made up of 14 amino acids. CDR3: CASSASGPRTEAFF. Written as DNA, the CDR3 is TGTGCCAGCTCAGCTTCCGGCCCGCGCACTGAAGCTTTCTTT.

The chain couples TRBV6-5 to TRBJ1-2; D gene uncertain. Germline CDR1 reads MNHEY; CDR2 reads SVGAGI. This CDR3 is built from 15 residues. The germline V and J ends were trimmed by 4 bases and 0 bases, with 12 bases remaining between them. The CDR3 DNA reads TGTGCCAGCAGTTCCGGGTTTATTTCTAACTATGGCTACACCTTC. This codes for CASSSGFISNYGYTF.

The CDR3: CASSPNEQFF. CDR3 DNA: TGTGCCAGCAGCCCCAATGAGCAGTTCTTC. The gene calls are TRBV21-1 and TRBJ2-1. TRBV21-1 counts as a pseudogene. The CDR3 covers 10 residues.

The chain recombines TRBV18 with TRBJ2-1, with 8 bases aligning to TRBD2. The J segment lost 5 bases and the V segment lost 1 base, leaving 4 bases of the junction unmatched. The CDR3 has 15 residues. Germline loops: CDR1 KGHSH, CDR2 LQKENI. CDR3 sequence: CASSPLAGGNNEQFF. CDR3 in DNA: TGTGCCAGCTCACCACTGGCGGGGGGTAACAATGAGCAGTTCTTC.

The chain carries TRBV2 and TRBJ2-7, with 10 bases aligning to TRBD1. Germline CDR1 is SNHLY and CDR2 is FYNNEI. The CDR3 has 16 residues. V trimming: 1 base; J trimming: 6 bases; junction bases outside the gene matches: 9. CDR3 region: CASSEVRDRGRSEQYF. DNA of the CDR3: TGTGCCAGCAGTGAAGTCCGGGACAGGGGCCGGAGCGAGCAGTACTTC.

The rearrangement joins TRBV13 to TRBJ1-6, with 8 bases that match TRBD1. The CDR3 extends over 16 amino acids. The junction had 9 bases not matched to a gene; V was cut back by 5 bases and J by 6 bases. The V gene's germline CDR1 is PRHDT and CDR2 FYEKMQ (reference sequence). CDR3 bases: TGTGCCAGCAGCGACCGGGACAGGATTATTAATTCACCCCTCCACTTT. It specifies CASSDRDRIINSPLHF.

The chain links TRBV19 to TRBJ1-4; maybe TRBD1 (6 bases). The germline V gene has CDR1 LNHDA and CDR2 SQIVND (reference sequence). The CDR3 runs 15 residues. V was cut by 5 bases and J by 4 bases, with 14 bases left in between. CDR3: CASSSPTGNNEKLFF. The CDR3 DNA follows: TGTGCCAGTAGTTCTCCAACAGGGAATAATGAAAAACTGTTTTTT.

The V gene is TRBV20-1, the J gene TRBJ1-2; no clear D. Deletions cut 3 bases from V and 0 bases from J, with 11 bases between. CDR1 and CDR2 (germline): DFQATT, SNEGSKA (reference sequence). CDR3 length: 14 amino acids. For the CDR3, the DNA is TGCAGTGCTAGTTCCGCCAGAGCTAACTATGGCTACACCTTC. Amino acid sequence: CSASSARANYGYTF.

CDR3 in DNA: TGTGCCAGCAGTGAACGTAGTAATCAGCCCCAGCATTTT. Amino acid sequence: CASSERSNQPQHF. The chain recombines TRBV6-4 with TRBJ1-5; no firm D call. The CDR3 has 13 residues. Germline CDR1 and CDR2: MRHNA and SNTAGT. With 3 bases removed from V and 4 bases from J, the gap between germline ends came to 7 bases.

CDR3 region: CASSSGGSDEKLFF. DNA for the CDR3: TGTGCCAGCAGCTCAGGGGGCAGTGATGAAAAACTGTTTTTT. The chain uses TRBV28 and TRBJ1-4, with 8 positions matching TRBD1. V trimming: 6 bases; J trimming: 6 bases; junction bases outside the gene matches: 6. The germline CDR1 and CDR2 sequences are MDHEN and SYDVKM. CDR3 length: 14 residues.

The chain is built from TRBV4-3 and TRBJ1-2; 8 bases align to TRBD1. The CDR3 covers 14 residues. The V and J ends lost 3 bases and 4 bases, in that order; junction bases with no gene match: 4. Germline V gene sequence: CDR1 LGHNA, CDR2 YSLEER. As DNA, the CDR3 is TGCGCCAGCAGCCAGGCCGGGACAGGCTATGGCTACACCTTC. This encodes CASSQAGTGYGYTF.

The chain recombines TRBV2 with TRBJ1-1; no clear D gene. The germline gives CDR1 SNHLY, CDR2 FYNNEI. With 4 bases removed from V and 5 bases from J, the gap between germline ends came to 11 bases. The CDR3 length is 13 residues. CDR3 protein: CASSGQEGTEAFF. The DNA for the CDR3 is TGTGCCAGCAGTGGCCAGGAGGGTACTGAAGCTTTCTTT. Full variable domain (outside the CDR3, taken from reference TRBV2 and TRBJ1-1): EPEVTQTPSHQVTQMGQEVILRCVPISNHLYFYWYRQILGQKVEFLVSFYNNEISEKSEIFDDQFSVERPDGSNFTLKIRSTKLEDSAMYFCASSGQEGTEAFFGQGTRLTVV.

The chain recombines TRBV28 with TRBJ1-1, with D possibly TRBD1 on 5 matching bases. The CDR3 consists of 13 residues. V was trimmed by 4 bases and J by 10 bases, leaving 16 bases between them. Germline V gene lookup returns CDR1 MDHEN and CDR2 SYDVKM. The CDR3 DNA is TGTGCCAGCAGTTCAGGGTTCGTTTCTGCAGCTTTCTTT. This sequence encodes CASSSGFVSAAFF.

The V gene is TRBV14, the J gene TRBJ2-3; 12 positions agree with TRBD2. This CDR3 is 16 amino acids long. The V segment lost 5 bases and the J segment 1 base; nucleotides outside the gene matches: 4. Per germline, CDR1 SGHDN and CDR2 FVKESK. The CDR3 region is CASSSGTSGRTDTQYF. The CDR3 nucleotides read TGTGCCAGCAGCTCCGGGACTAGCGGGCGCACAGATACGCAGTATTTT.

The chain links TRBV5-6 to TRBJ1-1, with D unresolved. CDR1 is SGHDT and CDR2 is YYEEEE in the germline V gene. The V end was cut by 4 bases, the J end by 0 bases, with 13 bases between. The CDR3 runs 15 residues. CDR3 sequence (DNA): TGTGCCAGCAGCCTGACGGCGGCGATGAACACTGAAGCTTTCTTT. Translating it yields CASSLTAAMNTEAFF.

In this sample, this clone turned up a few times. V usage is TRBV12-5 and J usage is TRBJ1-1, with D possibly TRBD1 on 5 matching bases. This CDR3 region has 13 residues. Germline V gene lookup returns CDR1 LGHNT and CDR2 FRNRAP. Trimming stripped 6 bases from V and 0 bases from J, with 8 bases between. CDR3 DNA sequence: TGTGCTAGTGGCATGACAGTGAACACTGAAGCTTTCTTT. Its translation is CASGMTVNTEAFF. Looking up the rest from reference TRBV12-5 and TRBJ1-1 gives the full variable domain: DARVTQTPRHKVTEMGQEVTMRCQPILGHNTVFWYRQTMMQGLELLAYFRNRAPLDDSGMPKDRFSAEMPDATLATLKIQPSEPRDSAVYFCASGMTVNTEAFFGQGTRLTVV.

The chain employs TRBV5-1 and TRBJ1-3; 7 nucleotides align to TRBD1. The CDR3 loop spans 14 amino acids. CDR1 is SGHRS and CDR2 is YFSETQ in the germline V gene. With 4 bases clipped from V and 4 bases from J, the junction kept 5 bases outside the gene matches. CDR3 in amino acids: CASSQQGTGNTIYF. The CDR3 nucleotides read TGCGCCAGCAGCCAACAGGGGACCGGAAACACCATATATTTT. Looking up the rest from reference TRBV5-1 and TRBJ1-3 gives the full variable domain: KAGVTQTPRYLIKTRGQQVTLSCSPISGHRSVSWYQQTPGQGLQFLFEYFSETQRNKGNFPGRFSGRQFSNSRSEMNVSTLELGDSALYLCASSQQGTGNTIYFGEGSWLTVV.

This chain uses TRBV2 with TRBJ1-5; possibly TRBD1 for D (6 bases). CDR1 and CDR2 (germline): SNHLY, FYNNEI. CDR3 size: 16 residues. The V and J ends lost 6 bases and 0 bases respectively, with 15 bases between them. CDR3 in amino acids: CASSDQGLVSNQPQHF. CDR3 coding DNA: TGTGCCAGCAGCGACCAGGGGTTGGTTAGCAATCAGCCCCAGCATTTT.

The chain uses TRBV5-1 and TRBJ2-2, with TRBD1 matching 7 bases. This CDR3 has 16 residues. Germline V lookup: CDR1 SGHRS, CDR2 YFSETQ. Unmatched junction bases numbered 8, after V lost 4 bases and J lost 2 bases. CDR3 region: CASSPPQGSNTGELFF. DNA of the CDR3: TGCGCCAGCAGCCCCCCACAGGGGTCCAACACCGGGGAGCTGTTTTTT.

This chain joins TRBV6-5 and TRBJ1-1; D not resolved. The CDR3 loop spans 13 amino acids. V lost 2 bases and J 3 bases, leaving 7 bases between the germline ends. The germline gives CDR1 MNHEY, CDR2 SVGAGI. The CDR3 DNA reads TGTGCCAGCAGTTACGAGGTGGACACTGAAGCTTTCTTT. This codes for CASSYEVDTEAFF.

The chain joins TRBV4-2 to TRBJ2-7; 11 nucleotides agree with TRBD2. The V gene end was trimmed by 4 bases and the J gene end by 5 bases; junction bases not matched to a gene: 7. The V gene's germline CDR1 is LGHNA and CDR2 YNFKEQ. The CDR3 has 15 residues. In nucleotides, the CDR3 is TGTGCCAGCAGCCTCCGTGGTAGCGGGGGGGACGAGCAGTACTTC. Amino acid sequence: CASSLRGSGGDEQYF.

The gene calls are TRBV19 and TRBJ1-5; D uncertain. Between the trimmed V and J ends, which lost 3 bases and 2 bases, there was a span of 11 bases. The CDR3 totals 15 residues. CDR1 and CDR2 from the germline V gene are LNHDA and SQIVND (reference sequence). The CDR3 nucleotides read TGTGCCAGTAGTATTCTTGGACGGGGCAATCAGCCCCAGCATTTT. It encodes CASSILGRGNQPQHF.

CDR3 in amino acids: CAISGSRTSPPTDTQYF. In nucleotides, the CDR3 is TGTGCCATCAGTGGTTCCCGGACTAGCCCTCCCACAGATACGCAGTATTTT. The rearrangement joins TRBV10-3 to TRBJ2-3; TRBD2 matches at 8 bases. Germline V gene lookup returns CDR1 ENHRY and CDR2 SYGVKD. CDR3 size: 17 residues. With V trimmed by 4 bases and J by 2 bases, 11 bases remained unmatched.

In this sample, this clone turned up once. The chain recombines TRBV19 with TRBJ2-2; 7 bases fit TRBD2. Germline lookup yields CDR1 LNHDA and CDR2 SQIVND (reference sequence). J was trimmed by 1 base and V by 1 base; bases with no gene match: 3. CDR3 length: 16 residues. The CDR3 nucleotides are TGTGCCAGTAGTATAGGGCTAGCGGTGAACACCGGGGAGCTGTTTTTT. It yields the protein CASSIGLAVNTGELFF.

The CDR3 sequence is CASSSGGQGNNSPLHF. The CDR3 DNA follows: TGTGCCAGCAGCTCAGGGGGACAGGGGAATAATTCACCCCTCCACTTT. This rearrangement joins TRBV9 to TRBJ1-6; 10 bases match TRBD1. Germline CDR1 reads SGDLS; CDR2 reads YYNGEE. V lost 4 bases to trimming and J lost 5 bases; unmatched junction nucleotides: 6. This CDR3 is built from 16 residues.

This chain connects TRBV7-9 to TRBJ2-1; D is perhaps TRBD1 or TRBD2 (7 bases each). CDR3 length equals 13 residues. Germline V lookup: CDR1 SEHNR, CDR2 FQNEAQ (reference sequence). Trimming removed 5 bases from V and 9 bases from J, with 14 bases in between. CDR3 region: CASSQGGRSEQFF. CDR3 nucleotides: TGTGCCAGCAGCCAGGGGGGGAGGAGTGAGCAGTTCTTC.

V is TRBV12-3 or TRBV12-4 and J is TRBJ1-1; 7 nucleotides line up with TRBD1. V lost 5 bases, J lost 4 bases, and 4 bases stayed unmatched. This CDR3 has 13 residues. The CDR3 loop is CASSPQGVTEAFF. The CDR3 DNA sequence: TGTGCCAGCAGTCCCCAGGGGGTCACTGAAGCTTTCTTT.

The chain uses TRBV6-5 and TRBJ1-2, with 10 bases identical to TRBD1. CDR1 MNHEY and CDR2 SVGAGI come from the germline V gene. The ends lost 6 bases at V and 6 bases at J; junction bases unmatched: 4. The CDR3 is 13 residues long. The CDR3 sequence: CASRSTGGHGYTF. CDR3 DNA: TGTGCCAGCAGATCGACAGGGGGCCATGGCTACACCTTC.